This paragraph reports one T cell receptor (beta chain). In its sample, this clonotype was seen many times. Its antigen is still unknown. The input lacks base qualities; no much larger clone sits a single base away. Libraries from unsorted PBMCs were made from 2 million PBMCs kept in RNAlater at -80 degrees C until RNA extraction. The multiple sclerosis patients were enrolled in a US clinical protocol that evaluated disease progression with magnetic resonance imaging. Peripheral blood underwent Ficoll-Hypaque density gradient centrifugation to isolate PBMCs, which were then cryopreserved in liquid nitrogen. Trimming at the junction amounts to 5 bases on V and 7 bases on J, and the germline ends lie 14 bases apart. Spanning cysteine to phenylalanine, the CDR3 consists of 14 amino acids. This entry keeps only the CDR3 DNA: 42 bases, framed from base 1. This specimen comes from a study of neurological immune-mediated disorders (dated by TCRdb to between 2018 and 2021). Regarding the complete study: Among the 34 multiple sclerosis patients, relapsing-remitting MS accounted for approximately 31 and secondary progressive MS accounted for 3. Peripheral blood TCR-beta repertoires from patients with HTLV-I-associated myelopathy (HAM/TSP), patients with multiple sclerosis, and healthy controls were compared in the study using UMI-based sequencing. The cohort was made up of about 68 subjects, consisting of some 15 HAM/TSP patients, about 34 multiple sclerosis patients and 20 healthy controls. The roughly 110 TCR-beta libraries included longitudinal samples, technical triplicates and paired sorted CD4+ and CD8+ T-cell subsets alongside PBMC samples. General study outcomes and caveats: Repertoires from 18 of 34 MS patients were grouped by phylogenetic analysis into a cluster of related CDR3 sequences, suggesting a possible repertoire-level signature. No association of the MS cluster with clinical or MRI features was observed, and the need for larger cohorts was stated by the authors. TCR clonal expansion was highest in HAM/TSP patients and lowest in MS patients, with MS patients falling below even healthy controls. No identical CDR3 amino acid sequences were found to be shared among expanded clones across subjects, suggesting that TCR-beta repertoires were private in all groups.

To synthesize cDNA, template-switch 5'RACE was performed with a primer carrying a 10-nucleotide random unique molecular identifier so that each TCR transcript was tagged. Every sequencing run covered 15-18 subjects and yielded more than 170 million TCR-beta sequences. The RNeasy kit was used to extract total RNA. TCR-beta VDJ regions were amplified with primers for the TCR constant region and the 5'RACE anchor, using the KAPA Real-time Library Amplification kit. A first PCR added sample indexes and Illumina adaptors, and a second PCR then raised library yield. The roughly 650 bp TCR product was size-selected on a 2% E-gel SizeSelection system after Ampure bead purification. Library quality was checked on a Bioanalyzer, concentration was measured with Qubit, and libraries were quantified with the Kapa Library Quantification kit before pooling. An Illumina HiSeq 2500 was used to sequence the libraries paired-end at 2 x 150 bp. To increase sequence diversity, roughly 24-32% phiX was spiked into each library pool. The authors processed their data as follows. The UMI-based MiGEC pipeline processed quality-filtered reads and removed over 85% of raw TCR sequences during error correction. IMGT germline references were used for alignment of VDJ genes, and clonotypes were defined by a unique CDR3 amino acid sequence together with V-J genes. Clonal expansion, Shannon diversity and CDR3 relatedness (CalcPairwiseDistances, ClusterSamples) were evaluated with VDJtools, and phylogenetic trees were built with CLCbio workbench. Expanded clones were defined as having at least 8 unique UMIs, based on coefficient-of-variation modelling across technical triplicates. TCRdb itself trimmed the public reads at Q25 with fastp, ran MiXCR and retained productive beta chains. Under each unique CDR3 protein, matching rows form one entry showing the most common genes and DNA. The V and J calls, along with clone size, are taken from TCRdb and not from the paper's own processing. This sample is represented by tens of thousands of distinct CDR3 sequences; roughly 3.5% of them were singletons. Of the sample, less than 3% is held by the ten largest clones.

This sequence uses TRBV12-3 or TRBV12-4 and TRBJ2-2; TRBD2 is a weak D gene call, 5 bases matching. The sequenced sample consisted of PBMCs. The TCR was taken from a woman aged 45-60 years with multiple sclerosis. The CDR3 region reads CASSEGWASGELFF. The sequenced DNA is TGTGCCAGCAGTGAGGGATGGGCGAGCGGGGAGCTGTTTTTT.